This T cell receptor beta chain was sequenced in a study of quantifying T cell responses using KT2 cells. Across the whole study: RNA was reverse transcribed with TCR alpha and beta constant-region primers. Study-wide findings and caveats: Counts of KT2 alpha and beta sequences rose linearly with the number of KT2 cells added.

A single-stranded UMI oligo with SP2 sequence was ligated to cDNA 3' ends. The first PCR ran 3 to 5 cycles with an equimolar RC1.1 and RC1.2 beta primer mix. Separate processing of TCR alpha and beta chains began at the second PCR. TCRdb called the UMI-ligation and nested PCR reads again in MiXCR, with one record for every CDR3 protein. This table holds around 56,000 distinct CDR3 sequences, roughly 12% found once. V shed 6 bases, J shed 8 bases, and the junction held 8 bases outside the gene matches. Germline CDR1 and CDR2: MGHDK and SYGVNS. The CDR3 loop spans 14 amino acids. This clonotype was detected many times. Its antigen is still unknown.

Sequenced material: PBMCs spiked with cells of the T cell clone KT2. The sequence derives from a human donor. The rearrangement uses TRBV25-1 and TRBJ2-1; TRBD1 matches 9 bases. The CDR3 DNA sequence: TGTGCCAGCAGACAGGGGGCGGAGAGCGATGAGCAGTTCTTC. This translates into CASRQGAESDEQFF.